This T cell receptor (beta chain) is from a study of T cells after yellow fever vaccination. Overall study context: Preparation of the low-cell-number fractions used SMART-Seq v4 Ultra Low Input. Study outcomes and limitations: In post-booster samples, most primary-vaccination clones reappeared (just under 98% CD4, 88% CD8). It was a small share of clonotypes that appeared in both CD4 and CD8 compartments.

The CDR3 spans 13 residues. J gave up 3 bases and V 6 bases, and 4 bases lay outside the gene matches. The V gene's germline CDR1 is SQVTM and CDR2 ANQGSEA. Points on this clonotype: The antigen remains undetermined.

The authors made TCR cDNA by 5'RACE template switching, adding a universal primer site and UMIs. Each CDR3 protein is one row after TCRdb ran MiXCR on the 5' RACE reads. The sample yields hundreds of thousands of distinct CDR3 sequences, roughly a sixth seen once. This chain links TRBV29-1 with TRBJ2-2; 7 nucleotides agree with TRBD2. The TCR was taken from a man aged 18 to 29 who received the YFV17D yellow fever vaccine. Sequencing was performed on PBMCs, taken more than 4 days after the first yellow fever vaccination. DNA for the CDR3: TGCAGCGTAACTAGCGCTTACACCGGGGAGCTGTTTTTT. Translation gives CSVTSAYTGELFF.